This TCR beta chain was obtained from a study of regulatory T cells in long-lasting Graves disease. Study background: Over 5 years of antithyroid drugs plus positive TSH receptor antibodies defined persistent Graves' disease. General study results and limits: Compared with new cases, persistent Graves' patients showed reduced TCR diversity. Accuracy may have suffered from the small sample size.

A note on this clonotype: Antigen specificity is unknown.

Trimming cost V 2 bases and J 7 bases, with 8 bases left between them. CDR3 length equals 13 residues. Germline V gives CDR1 SGHTA, CDR2 FQGTGA. Arm-PCR of CDR3 regions with iRepertoire HTBI primers generated TCR beta libraries. TCRdb called the multiplex PCR reads again in MiXCR, with one record for every CDR3 protein. The sample yields roughly 450,000 distinct CDR3 sequences, around 20% seen once. Time point described: persistent/refractory GD, antithyroid drugs over 5 years with positive TRAb. Generation of the TCR library employed RNA extracted from PBMCs. This rearrangement joins TRBV7-3 to TRBJ2-2; no clear D. This clonotype originated in a female donor with Graves disease. The source was peripheral blood mononuclear cells (PBMCs), collected when the disease was refractory, from a patient treated with antithyroid drugs. Written as DNA, the CDR3 is TGTGCCAGCAGCTTAGACATGGTCGGGGAGCTGTTTTTT. Encoded protein: CASSLDMVGELFF.